This T cell receptor (beta chain) derives from a study of spatial heterogeneity in lung cancer. Time point reported: blood at routine non-recurrence follow-up after resection. From tumor, nontumor lung or frozen PBMC, whole RNA was taken unsorted for sequencing. Study-level points and caveats: Blood showed ubiquitous tumor TCRs more often at resection than at routine follow-up.

Losses at the gene ends were 0 bases for V and 8 bases for J; bases not matched to a gene: 5. The CDR3 loop spans 16 amino acids. Per germline, CDR1 KGHSH and CDR2 LQKENI. TCRdb processed the 5' RACE reads anew with MiXCR; each CDR3 protein has one entry. The table has some 120,000 distinct CDR3 sequences, 12% seen once. Regarding this clonotype: Antigen unknown.

The sequence derives from a male donor with early-stage non-small cell lung cancer. Sequenced here: PBMCs, sampled at follow-up. This chain uses TRBV18 with TRBJ2-1; 12 bases map to TRBD2. The CDR3, as DNA: TGTGCCAGCTCACCACCCCTAGCGGGGGGGCCCCATGAGCAGTTCTTC. This sequence encodes CASSPPLAGGPHEQFF.